This entry concerns a single T cell receptor beta chain. This clone was seen only once. There is no known antigen for this receptor. Within one base of it there is no much larger clone, and no base qualities were kept. V lost 0 bases and J lost 7 bases; the stretch between them is 20 bases long. The CDR3 spans 17 residues, from the cysteine through the phenylalanine. Just the 51-base CDR3 DNA is kept, in frame starting at base 1. CDR1 SGHRS and CDR2 YFSETQ are derived from the germline V gene. The collaborating institutions used their own protocols to collect whole blood in K2EDTA tubes. For TCRbeta analysis, collaborators shipped samples as frozen whole blood, isolated PBMCs, or DNA extracted from either of those sample types. The immunoSEQ Assay, a bias-controlled multiplex PCR, was used to amplify TCRbeta CDR3 regions from genomic DNA. Regarding the original processing steps: Nucleated cell counts per sample were estimated from amplification of reference gene primers within the assay. To quantify the absolute abundance of each unique TCRbeta CDR3 rearrangement, sequence reads were collapsed and filtered. For each sample, productive Simpson clonality was calculated as the square root of Simpson's diversity index over productive rearrangements. As stored in TCRdb, this immuneACCESS dataset retains in-frame rearrangements with V and J assigned. A fraction of the clones does not appear; measured against another copy, unresolved V genes explain less than half of the discrepancy, and the remainder lacks a known reason. The V and J calls and the clone size are those of that table, but D and trimming were determined from the DNA. For this sample the table gives a few hundred thousand clones, of which around 83% were detected only once. Less than 4.5% of the sample lies in the top ten.

The entry originates in a study of blood T cell repertoires in COVID-19 (dated by TCRdb to about 2020). General notes on the study: Samples covering the acute and convalescent phases of COVID-19 were provided by collaborators in the United States, Italy and Spain. HLA class I and class II types, where available, came from metadata supplied by the sample provider rather than from assay-based typing. Samples came from the ongoing ImmuneRACE study (first 160 participants) plus 1,254 subjects from 6 global collaborators. The prospective study material was composed of cDNA or gDNA derived from T cells, B-cell-depleted T cells, or PBMCs. The repertoires were released in a freely available public database intended as a resource for research on the immune response to SARS-CoV-2. Subjects who had been exposed to COVID-19, were actively infected with it, or had recovered from it provided the deeply sampled blood TCRbeta repertoires that made up the dataset. A de-identified subject ID, COVID-19 status, age in years and sex were almost always included in the sample metadata. Overall results and qualifications from the work: Clinical and demographic metadata were provided uncurated, with the amount varying by source and participant.

The TCR comes from a man aged 18 to 30 with active or convalescent COVID-19. The sequenced sample was peripheral blood. The sequence is built from TRBV5-1 and TRBJ2-1; the D gene is unclear. The DNA sequence is as follows: TGCGCCAGCAGCTTGGTAGCAAACTCGAGAGGCGGAAATGAGCAGTTCTTC. This gives the protein CASSLVANSRGGNEQFF.